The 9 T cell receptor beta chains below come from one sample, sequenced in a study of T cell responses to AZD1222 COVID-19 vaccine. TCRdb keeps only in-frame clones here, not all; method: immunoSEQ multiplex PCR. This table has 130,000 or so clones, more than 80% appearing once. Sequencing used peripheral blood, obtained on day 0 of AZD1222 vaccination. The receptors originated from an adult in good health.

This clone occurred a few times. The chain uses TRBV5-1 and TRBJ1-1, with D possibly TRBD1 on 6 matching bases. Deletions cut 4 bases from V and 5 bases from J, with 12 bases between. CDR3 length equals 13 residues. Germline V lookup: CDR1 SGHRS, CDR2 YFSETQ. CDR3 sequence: CASSGEGGTEAFF. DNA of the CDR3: TGCGCCAGCAGCGGGGAAGGGGGAACTGAAGCTTTCTTT.

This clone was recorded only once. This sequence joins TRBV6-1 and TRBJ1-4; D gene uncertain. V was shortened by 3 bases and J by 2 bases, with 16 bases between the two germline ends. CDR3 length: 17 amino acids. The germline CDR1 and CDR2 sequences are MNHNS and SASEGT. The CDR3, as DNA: TGTGCCAGCAGTGATTTCTACCGACTTACGACTAATGAAAAACTGTTTTTT. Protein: CASSDFYRLTTNEKLFF.

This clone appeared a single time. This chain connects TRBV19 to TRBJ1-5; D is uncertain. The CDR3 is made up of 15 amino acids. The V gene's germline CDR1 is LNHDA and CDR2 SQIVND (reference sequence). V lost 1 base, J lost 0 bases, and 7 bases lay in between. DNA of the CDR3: TGTGCCAGTAGTATAGGACACTATAGCAATCAGCCCCAGCATTTT. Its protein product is CASSIGHYSNQPQHF.

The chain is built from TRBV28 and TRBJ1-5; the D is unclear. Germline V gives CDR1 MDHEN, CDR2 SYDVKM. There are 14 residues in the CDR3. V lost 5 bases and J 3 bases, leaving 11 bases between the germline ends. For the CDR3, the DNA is TGTGCCAGCAGTGAGGACGGGGACAATCAGCCCCAGCATTTT. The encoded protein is CASSEDGDNQPQHF.

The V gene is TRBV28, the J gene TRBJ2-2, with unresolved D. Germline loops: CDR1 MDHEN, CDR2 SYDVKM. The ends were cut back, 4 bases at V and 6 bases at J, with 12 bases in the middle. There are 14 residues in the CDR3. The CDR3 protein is CASSSPSGPGELFF. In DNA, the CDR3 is TGTGCCAGCAGTTCCCCTTCTGGACCCGGGGAGCTGTTTTTT.

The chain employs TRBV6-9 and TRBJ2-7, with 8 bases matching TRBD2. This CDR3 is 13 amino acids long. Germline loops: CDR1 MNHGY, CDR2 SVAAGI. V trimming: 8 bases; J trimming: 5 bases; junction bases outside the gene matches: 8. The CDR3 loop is CASRWAGGNEQYF. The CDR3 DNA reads TGTGCCAGCCGTTGGGCGGGGGGCAACGAGCAGTACTTC.

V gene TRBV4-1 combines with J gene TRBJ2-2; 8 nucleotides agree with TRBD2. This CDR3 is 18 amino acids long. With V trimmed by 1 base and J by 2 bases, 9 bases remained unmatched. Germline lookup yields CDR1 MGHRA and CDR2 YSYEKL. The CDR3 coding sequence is TGCGCCAGCAGCCAAGCAAGGCTAAGCGGGGGTAACACCGGGGAGCTGTTTTTT. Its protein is CASSQARLSGGNTGELFF.

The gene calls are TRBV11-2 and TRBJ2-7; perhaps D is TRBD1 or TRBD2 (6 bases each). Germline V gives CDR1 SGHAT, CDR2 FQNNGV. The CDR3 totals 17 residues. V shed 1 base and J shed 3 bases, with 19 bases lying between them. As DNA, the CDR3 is TGTGCCAGCAGCTTAGGGCTAGGGGGACTTACAAGCTACGAGCAGTACTTC. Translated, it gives CASSLGLGGLTSYEQYF.

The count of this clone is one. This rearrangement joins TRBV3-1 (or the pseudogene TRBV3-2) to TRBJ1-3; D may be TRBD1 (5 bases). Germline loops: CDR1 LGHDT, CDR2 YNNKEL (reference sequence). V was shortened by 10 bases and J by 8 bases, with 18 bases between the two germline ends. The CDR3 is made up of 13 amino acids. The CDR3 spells CATQPHGGDTIYF. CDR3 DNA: TGTGCCACGCAGCCCCATGGGGGGGACACCATATATTTT.